The present T cell receptor (beta chain) was sequenced within a study of T cells in Graves' hyperthyroidism and ophthalmopathy. Germline V CDR1 and CDR2: SGHRS, YFSETQ. The V and J ends lost 1 base and 0 bases respectively, with 11 bases between them. The CDR3 sequence is 16 residues long. This clonotype was observed many times. It was RNA transcripts that yielded the amplified TCR beta CDR3 regions. Primed by the HTBI set, a first-round RT-PCR was run on the TCR CDR3. TCRdb re-called the multiplex PCR reads with MiXCR, one entry per CDR3 protein. The data contain more than 300,000 distinct CDR3 sequences, about 12% of them singletons.

The sequence was collected from a woman between 18 and 29 years old with Graves' hyperthyroidism. Sequenced: blood. The chain carries TRBV5-1 and TRBJ2-1; D might be TRBD2 (7 bases). The CDR3 DNA sequence: TGCGCCAGCAGCTTGAGGGGGGGGGGCTCCTACAATGAGCAGTTCTTC. Translating it yields CASSLRGGGSYNEQFF.